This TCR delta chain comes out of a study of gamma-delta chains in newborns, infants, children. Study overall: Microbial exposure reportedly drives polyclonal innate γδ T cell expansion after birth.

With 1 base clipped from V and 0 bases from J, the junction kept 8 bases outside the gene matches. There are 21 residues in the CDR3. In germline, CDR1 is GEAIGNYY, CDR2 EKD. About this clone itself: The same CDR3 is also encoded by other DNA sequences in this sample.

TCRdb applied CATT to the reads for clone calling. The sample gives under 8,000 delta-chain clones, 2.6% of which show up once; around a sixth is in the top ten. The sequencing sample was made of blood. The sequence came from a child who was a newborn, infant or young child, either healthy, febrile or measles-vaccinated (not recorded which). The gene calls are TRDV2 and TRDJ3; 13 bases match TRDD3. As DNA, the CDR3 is TGTGCCTGTGACACGGTACTGGGGGATACGTTGAGCTCCTGGGACACCCGACAGATGTTTTTC. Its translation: CACDTVLGDTLSSWDTRQMFF.